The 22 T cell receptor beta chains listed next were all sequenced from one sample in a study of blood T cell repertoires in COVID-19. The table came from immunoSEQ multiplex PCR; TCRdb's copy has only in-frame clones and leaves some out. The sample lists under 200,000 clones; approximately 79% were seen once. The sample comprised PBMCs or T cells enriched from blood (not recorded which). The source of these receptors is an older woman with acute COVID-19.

CDR3 nucleotide sequence: TGTGCCAGCAGCAGTTGGGCGGGAGGACGGAACACTGAAGCTTTCTTT. This codes for CASSSWAGGRNTEAFF. The chain uses TRBV5-5 and TRBJ1-1, with D unresolved. V was pared by 4 bases and J by 1 base, with 17 bases between. Germline V gene lookup returns CDR1 SGHKS and CDR2 YYEKEE (reference sequence). The CDR3 runs 16 residues.

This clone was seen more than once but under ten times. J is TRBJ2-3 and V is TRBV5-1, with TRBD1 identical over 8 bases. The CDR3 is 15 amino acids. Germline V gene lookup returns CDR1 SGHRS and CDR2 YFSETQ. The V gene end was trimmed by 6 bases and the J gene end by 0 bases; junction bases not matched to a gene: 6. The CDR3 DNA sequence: TGCGCCAGCACTTTAGACAGGGGCAGCACAGATACGCAGTATTTT. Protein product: CASTLDRGSTDTQYF.

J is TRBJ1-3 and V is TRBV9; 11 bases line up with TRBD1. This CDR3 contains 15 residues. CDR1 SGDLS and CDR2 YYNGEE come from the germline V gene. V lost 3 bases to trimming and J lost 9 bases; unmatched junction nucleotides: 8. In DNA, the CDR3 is TGTGCCAGCAGCGGATCCGGGACAGGGGGGGCCACCATATATTTT. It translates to CASSGSGTGGATIYF.

The CDR3 reads CASSPPPGQGHEQYF. The CDR3 nucleotides are TGTGCCAGCTCACCGCCACCGGGACAGGGACACGAGCAGTACTTC. V usage is TRBV18 and J usage is TRBJ2-7, with 9 bases matching TRBD1. There are 15 residues in the CDR3. Trimming took 3 bases from V and 5 from J; bases not matched to a gene: 8. Germline loops: CDR1 KGHSH, CDR2 LQKENI.

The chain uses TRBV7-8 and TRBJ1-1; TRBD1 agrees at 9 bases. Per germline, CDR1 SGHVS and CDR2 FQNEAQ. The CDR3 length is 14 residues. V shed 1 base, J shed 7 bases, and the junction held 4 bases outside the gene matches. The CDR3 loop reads CASSLGTGALEAFF. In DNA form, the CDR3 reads TGTGCCAGCAGCTTAGGGACAGGGGCTCTTGAAGCTTTCTTT.

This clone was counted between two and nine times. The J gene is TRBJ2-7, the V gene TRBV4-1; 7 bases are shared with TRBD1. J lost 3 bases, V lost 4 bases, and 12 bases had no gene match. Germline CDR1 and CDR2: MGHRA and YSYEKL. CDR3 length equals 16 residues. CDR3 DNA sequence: TGCGCCAGCAGCCCCCCGAGGGGACAGCTAGACTACGAGCAGTACGTC. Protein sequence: CASSPPRGQLDYEQYV.

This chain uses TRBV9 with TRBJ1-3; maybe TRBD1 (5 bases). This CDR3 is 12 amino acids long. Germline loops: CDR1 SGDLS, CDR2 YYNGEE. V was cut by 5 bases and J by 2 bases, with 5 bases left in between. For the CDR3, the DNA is TGTGCCAGCAGGGGGCCTGGAAACACCATATATTTT. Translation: CASRGPGNTIYF.

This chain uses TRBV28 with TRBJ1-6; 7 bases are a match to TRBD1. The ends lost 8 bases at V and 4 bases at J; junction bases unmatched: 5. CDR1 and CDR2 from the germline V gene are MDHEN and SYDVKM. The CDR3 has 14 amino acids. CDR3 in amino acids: CASGPGQYNSPLHF. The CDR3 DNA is TGTGCCAGCGGACCGGGACAGTATAATTCACCCCTCCACTTT.

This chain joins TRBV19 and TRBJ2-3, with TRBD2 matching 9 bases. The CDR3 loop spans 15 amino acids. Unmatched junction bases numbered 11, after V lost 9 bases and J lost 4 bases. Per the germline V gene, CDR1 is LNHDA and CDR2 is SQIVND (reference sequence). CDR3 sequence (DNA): TGTGCCAGCAGCGCGGGGGGGGCTGTGGCAGATACGCAGTATTTT. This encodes CASSAGGAVADTQYF.

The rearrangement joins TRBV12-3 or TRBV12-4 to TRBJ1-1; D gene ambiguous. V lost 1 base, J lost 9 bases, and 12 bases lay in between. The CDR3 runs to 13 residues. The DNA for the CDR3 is TGTGCCAGCAGTTTAGAAACAAGTCTTCAAGCTTTCTTT. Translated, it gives CASSLETSLQAFF.

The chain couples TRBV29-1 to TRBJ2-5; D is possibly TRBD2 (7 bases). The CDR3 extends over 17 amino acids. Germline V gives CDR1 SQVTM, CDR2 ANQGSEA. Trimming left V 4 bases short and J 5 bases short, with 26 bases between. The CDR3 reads CSVVKGRGHRTLETQYF. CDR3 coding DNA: TGCAGCGTTGTGAAAGGGAGGGGACATCGAACCTTGGAGACCCAGTACTTC.

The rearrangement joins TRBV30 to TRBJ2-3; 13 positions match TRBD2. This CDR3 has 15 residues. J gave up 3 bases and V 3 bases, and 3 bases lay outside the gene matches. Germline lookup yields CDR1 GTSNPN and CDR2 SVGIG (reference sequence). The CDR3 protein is CAWSLLAGGTDTQYF. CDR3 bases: TGTGCCTGGAGCCTACTAGCGGGAGGGACAGATACGCAGTATTTT.

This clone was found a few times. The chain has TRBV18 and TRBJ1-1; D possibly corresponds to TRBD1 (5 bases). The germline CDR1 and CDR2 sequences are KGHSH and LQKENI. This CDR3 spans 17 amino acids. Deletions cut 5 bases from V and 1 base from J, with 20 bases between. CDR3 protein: CASSSLLEGVANTEAFF. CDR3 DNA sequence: TGTGCCAGCTCATCCCTCTTGGAAGGGGTCGCGAACACTGAAGCTTTCTTT.

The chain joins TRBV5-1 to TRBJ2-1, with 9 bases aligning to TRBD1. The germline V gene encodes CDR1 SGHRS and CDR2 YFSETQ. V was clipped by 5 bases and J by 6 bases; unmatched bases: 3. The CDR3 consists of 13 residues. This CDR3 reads CASRPGQGNEQFF. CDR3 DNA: TGCGCCAGCAGGCCGGGACAGGGCAATGAGCAGTTCTTC.

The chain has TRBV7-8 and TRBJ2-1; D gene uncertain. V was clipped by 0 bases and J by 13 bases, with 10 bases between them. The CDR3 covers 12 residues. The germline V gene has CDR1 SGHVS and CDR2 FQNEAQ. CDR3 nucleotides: TGTGCCAGCAGCTTAGCAAGCGTGAATCAGTTCTTC. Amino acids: CASSLASVNQFF.

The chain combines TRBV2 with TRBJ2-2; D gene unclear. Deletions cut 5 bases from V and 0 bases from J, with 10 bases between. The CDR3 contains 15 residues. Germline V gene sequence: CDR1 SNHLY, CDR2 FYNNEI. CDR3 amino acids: CASSPWATNTGELFF. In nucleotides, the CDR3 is TGTGCCAGCAGTCCTTGGGCCACGAACACCGGGGAGCTGTTTTTT.

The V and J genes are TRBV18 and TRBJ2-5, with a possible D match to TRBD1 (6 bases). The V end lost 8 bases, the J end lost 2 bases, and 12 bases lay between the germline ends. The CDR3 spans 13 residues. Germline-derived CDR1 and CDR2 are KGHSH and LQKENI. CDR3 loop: CASQGTLQETQYF. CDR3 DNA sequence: TGTGCCAGCCAAGGGACACTACAAGAGACCCAGTACTTC.

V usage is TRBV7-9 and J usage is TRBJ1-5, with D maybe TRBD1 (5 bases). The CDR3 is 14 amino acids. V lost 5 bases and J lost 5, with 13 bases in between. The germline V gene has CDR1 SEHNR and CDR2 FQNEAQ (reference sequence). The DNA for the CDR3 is TGTGCCAGCAGCGGGGGAGGGCCTTATCAGCCCCAGCATTTT. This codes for CASSGGGPYQPQHF. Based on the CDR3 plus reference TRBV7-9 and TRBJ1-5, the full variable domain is DTGVSQNPRHKITKRGQNVTFRCDPISEHNRLYWYRQTLGQGPEFLTYFQNEAQLEKSRLLSDRFSAERPKGSFSTLEIQRTEQGDSAMYLCASSGGGPYQPQHFGDGTRLSIL.

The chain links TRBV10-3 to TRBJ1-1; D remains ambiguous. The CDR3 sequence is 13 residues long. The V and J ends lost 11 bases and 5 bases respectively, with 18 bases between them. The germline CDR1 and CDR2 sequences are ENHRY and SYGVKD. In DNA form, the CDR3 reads TGTGCCCTGTCCACAGCCCTCGAAACTGAAGCTTTCTTT. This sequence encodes CALSTALETEAFF.

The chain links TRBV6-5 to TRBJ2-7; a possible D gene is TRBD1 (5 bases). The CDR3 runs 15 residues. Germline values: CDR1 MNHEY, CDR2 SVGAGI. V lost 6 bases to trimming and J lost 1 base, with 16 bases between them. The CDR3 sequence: CASRIREAMSYEQYF. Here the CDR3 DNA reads TGTGCCAGCAGAATCAGGGAAGCAATGTCCTACGAGCAGTACTTC.

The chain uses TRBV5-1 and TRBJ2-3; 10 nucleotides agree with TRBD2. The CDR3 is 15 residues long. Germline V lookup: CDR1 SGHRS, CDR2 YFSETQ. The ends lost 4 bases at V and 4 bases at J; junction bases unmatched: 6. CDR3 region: CASSITSGKSDTQYF. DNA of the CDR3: TGCGCCAGCAGCATTACTAGCGGGAAATCAGATACGCAGTATTTT.

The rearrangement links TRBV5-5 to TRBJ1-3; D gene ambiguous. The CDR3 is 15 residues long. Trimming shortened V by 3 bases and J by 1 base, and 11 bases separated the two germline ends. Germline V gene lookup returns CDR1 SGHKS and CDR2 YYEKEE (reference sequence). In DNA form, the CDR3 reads TGTGCCAGCAGCTCCGTTGGAGGGTCTGGAAACACCATATATTTT. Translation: CASSSVGGSGNTIYF. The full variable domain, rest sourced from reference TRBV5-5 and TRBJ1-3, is DAGVTQSPTHLIKTRGQQVTLRCSPISGHKSVSWYQQVLGQGPQFIFQYYEKEERGRGNFPDRFSARQFPNYSSELNVNALLLGDSALYLCASSSVGGSGNTIYFGEGSWLTVV.